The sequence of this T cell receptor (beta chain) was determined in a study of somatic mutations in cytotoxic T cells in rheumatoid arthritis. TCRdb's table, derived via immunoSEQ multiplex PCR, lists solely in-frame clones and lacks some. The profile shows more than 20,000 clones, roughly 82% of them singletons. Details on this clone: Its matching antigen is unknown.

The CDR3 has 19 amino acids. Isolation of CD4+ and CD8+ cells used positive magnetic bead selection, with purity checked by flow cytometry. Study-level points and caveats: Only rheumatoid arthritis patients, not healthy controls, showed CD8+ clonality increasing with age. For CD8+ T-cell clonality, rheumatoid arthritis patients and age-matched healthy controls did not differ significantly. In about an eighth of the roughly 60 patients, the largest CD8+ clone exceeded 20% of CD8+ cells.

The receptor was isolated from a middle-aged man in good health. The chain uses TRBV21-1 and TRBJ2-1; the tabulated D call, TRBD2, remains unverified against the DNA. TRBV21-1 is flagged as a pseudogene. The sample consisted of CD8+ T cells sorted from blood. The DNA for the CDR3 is TGTGCCAGCAGCATCGCGGACCAGGGACTAGCGGGATCCTACAATGAGCAGTTCTTC. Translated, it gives CASSIADQGLAGSYNEQFF.